The following is a T cell receptor beta chain sequence with its context. TCRdb keeps only in-frame clones here, not all; method: immunoSEQ multiplex PCR. The table includes approximately 220,000 clones, roughly nine tenths detected once. This record comes from a study of blood T cell repertoires in COVID-19. The CDR3 extends over 18 amino acids. V was clipped by 4 bases and J by 5 bases; unmatched bases: 13. Germline loops: CDR1 SGDLS, CDR2 YYNGEE. The sequenced sample consisted of PBMCs or T cells enriched from blood (not recorded which). This sequence was found in a woman aged 25 to 39 with acute COVID-19. The chain employs TRBV9 and TRBJ2-3; 13 positions agree with TRBD2. The CDR3 nucleotides read TGTGCCAGCAGCCTGCTTCACAGGACTAGCGGGGGTTTAGATACGCAGTATTTT. It codes for CASSLLHRTSGGLDTQYF.